The subject of this entry is one T cell receptor beta chain. What it binds is not known. The source of the sample is a study of T cell responses to AZD1222 COVID-19 vaccine. Study-level findings and limits: Females outnumbered males among donors, who were mostly white British; clonal diversity was possibly underestimated.

This CDR3 is built from 13 residues. Trimming took 3 bases from V and 4 from J, leaving 8 bases between them. Assay: immunoSEQ multiplex PCR; the TCRdb copy retains only in-frame clones and omits some. The sample records 75,000 to 100,000 clones, approximately 90% being singletons. The chain uses TRBV12-3 or TRBV12-4 and TRBJ2-3; no firm D call. This receptor was identified in an adult in good health. The input for sequencing was peripheral blood, taken on day 0 of AZD1222 vaccination. The CDR3 DNA reads as TGTGCCAGCAGTTTTTCAGCAGCAGATACGCAGTATTTT. Its protein is CASSFSAADTQYF.